Reported below is one T cell receptor (beta chain). The CDR3 consists of 19 residues. Germline-derived CDR1 and CDR2 are MNHEY and SMNVEV (reference sequence). Between the trimmed V and J ends, which lost 5 bases and 4 bases, there was a span of 29 bases. The data were taken from a study of T cell changes during pregnancy in multiple sclerosis. Only in-frame clones appear in the TCRdb table, and some are missing; sequencing was by immunoSEQ multiplex PCR. The sample lists around 31,000 clones; around 88% were seen once. The sample was CD4+ T cells from peripheral blood mononuclear cells, taken in the first trimester of pregnancy. This chain joins TRBV27 and TRBJ1-2; D perhaps matches TRBD1 (6 bases). The TCR was taken from a female donor in good health, enrolled as a control in a pregnancy study. The CDR3 sequence: CASSPYLRDLGGGGYGYTF. For the CDR3, the DNA is TGTGCCAGCAGTCCCTACCTCAGGGACCTGGGTGGGGGCGGCTATGGCTACACCTTC.